The 16 T cell receptor beta chains given below trace back to one sample, sequenced in a study of neurological immune-mediated disorders. MiXCR, run by TCRdb on the 5' RACE reads, gives a single entry per CDR3 protein. The data hold more than 60,000 distinct CDR3 sequences, with around 3.8% observed a single time. Sequencing was carried out using PBMCs. These receptors were collected from a woman aged 50 to 65 with multiple sclerosis.

On this clonotype: An end of the junction does not agree with germline; a read error may underlie this. The rearrangement uses TRBV20-1 and TRBJ1-6; no firm D call. Germline CDR1 reads DFQATT; CDR2 reads SNEGSKA (reference sequence). The CDR3 contains 13 residues. This chain's CDR3 is CSAEGPPDSPLNF. In DNA, the CDR3 is TGCAGTGCTGAAGGACCTCCGGATTCACCCCTCAACTTT.

Ten or more counts support this clonotype. V usage is TRBV5-1 and J usage is TRBJ1-1, with 8 bases that match TRBD1. The CDR3 totals 15 residues. Germline V CDR1 and CDR2: SGHRS, YFSETQ. V was pared by 1 base and J by 5 bases, with 7 bases of the junction left unmatched. The CDR3 nucleotides read TGCGCCAGCAGCTTGTGGACAGGGAGAGGGACTGAAGCTTTCTTT. Translating gives CASSLWTGRGTEAFF.

Many counts were recorded for this clonotype. This sequence joins TRBV5-5 and TRBJ2-2; D unresolved. The CDR3 is made up of 14 amino acids. The V gene's germline CDR1 is SGHKS and CDR2 YYEKEE (reference sequence). Trimming stripped 0 bases from V and 8 bases from J, with 11 bases between. CDR3 in amino acids: CASSLGPRFGELFF. CDR3 coding DNA: TGTGCCAGCAGCTTGGGCCCCCGGTTTGGGGAGCTGTTTTTT.

This clonotype was counted at least ten times. The chain joins TRBV7-6 to TRBJ1-5, with a tentative D call TRBD1 (6 bases). Trimming removed 3 bases at V and 6 bases at J, with 12 bases between. The CDR3 is made up of 14 amino acids. Germline V gives CDR1 SGHVS, CDR2 FNYEAQ. The CDR3 nucleotides are TGTGCCAGCAGCTTTTCAGGGGTGGGTCAGCCCCAGCATTTT. Its protein product is CASSFSGVGQPQHF. Full variable domain (outside the CDR3, taken from reference TRBV7-6 and TRBJ1-5): GAGVSQSPRYKVTKRGQDVALRCDPISGHVSLYWYRQALGQGPEFLTYFNYEAQQDKSGLPNDRFSAERPEGSISTLTIQRTEQRDSAMYRCASSFSGVGQPQHFGDGTRLSIL.

This clonotype has a count of ten or more. The chain is built from TRBV5-1 and TRBJ1-1; D ambiguous. This CDR3 is 14 amino acids long. The germline V and J ends were trimmed by 0 bases and 1 base, with 7 bases remaining between them. Germline V CDR1 and CDR2: SGHRS, YFSETQ. The CDR3: CASSLGHPNTEAFF. The CDR3, as DNA: TGCGCCAGCAGCTTGGGTCACCCGAACACTGAAGCTTTCTTT.

This clonotype showed up many times. The rearrangement uses TRBV7-2 and TRBJ2-2; D gene uncertain. This CDR3 comprises 13 residues. The V end lost 1 base, the J end lost 7 bases, and 7 bases lay between the germline ends. The germline V gene has CDR1 SGHTA and CDR2 FQGNSA. The CDR3 DNA reads as TGTGCCAGCAGCTTAGACCCGGACGGGGAGCTGTTTTTT. Residues: CASSLDPDGELFF.

Ten or more counts support this clonotype. This chain uses TRBV10-3 with TRBJ2-1; 8 nucleotides line up with TRBD2. With V trimmed by 2 bases and J by 4 bases, 1 base remained unmatched. The CDR3 loop spans 14 amino acids. The germline V gene encodes CDR1 ENHRY and CDR2 SYGVKD. CDR3 amino acids: CAISEGTRYNEQFF. The CDR3, as DNA: TGTGCCATCAGTGAGGGGACTAGGTACAATGAGCAGTTCTTC.

This clonotype has at least ten counts. The chain carries TRBV5-1 and TRBJ1-2; 9 nucleotides match TRBD1. Germline V gene data show CDR1 as SGHRS and CDR2 as YFSETQ. The CDR3 spans 13 residues. The V and J ends lost 3 bases and 7 bases, in that order; junction bases with no gene match: 4. The CDR3 DNA is TGCGCCAGCAGCTGGACAGGGGCTGGTGGCTACACCTTC. As protein: CASSWTGAGGYTF.

This clonotype was observed at least ten times. As DNA, the CDR3 is TGCGCCAGCAGCTTGGACAGGACTGGAAACACCATATATTTT. It encodes CASSLDRTGNTIYF. The V and J genes are TRBV5-1 and TRBJ1-3, with a weak D call TRBD1 (5 bases). The V end lost 0 bases, the J end lost 2 bases, and 6 bases lay between the germline ends. This CDR3 comprises 14 residues. Germline V gives CDR1 SGHRS, CDR2 YFSETQ.

This clonotype has at least ten counts. This chain uses TRBV20-1 with TRBJ2-3; D is tentatively TRBD1 or TRBD2 (5 bases each). CDR3 length: 16 amino acids. Trimming pared 1 base from V and 5 bases from J, leaving 19 bases between. Looked up from germline, CDR1 is DFQATT and CDR2 is SNEGSKA (reference sequence). CDR3 amino acids: CSARGTPGTHKDTQYF. CDR3 DNA sequence: TGCAGTGCTAGAGGGACCCCCGGGACCCATAAAGATACGCAGTATTTT.

Many counts were recorded for this clonotype. At one end, the junction sequence differs from germline, possibly due to a read error. This chain connects TRBV10-3 to TRBJ1-5, with D possibly being TRBD1 (5 bases). CDR1 ENHRY and CDR2 SYGVKD come from the germline V gene. The CDR3 covers 12 residues. Written as DNA, the CDR3 is TGTGCCATTGGAGACAGCAATCAGCCCCAGAATTTT. Amino acids: CAIGDSNQPQNF.

This clonotype came up many times. This chain links TRBV5-1 with TRBJ2-5, with D maybe TRBD1 (6 bases). V gave up 5 bases and J gave up 5 bases, with 22 bases separating them. This CDR3 is 16 amino acids long. CDR1 SGHRS and CDR2 YFSETQ come from the germline V gene. The CDR3 sequence: CASSLTRTDSLETQYF. In DNA, the CDR3 is TGCGCCAGCAGTTTGACCCGGACGGACAGCCTGGAGACCCAGTACTTC. Combining the CDR3 with reference TRBV5-1 and TRBJ2-5 gives the whole variable domain KAGVTQTPRYLIKTRGQQVTLSCSPISGHRSVSWYQQTPGQGLQFLFEYFSETQRNKGNFPGRFSGRQFSNSRSEMNVSTLELGDSALYLCASSLTRTDSLETQYFGPGTRLLVL.

This clonotype was seen ten or more times. CDR3 loop: CSVPRAPGELFF. In DNA form, the CDR3 reads TGCAGCGTCCCCAGGGCTCCCGGGGAGCTGTTTTTT. The chain links TRBV29-1 to TRBJ2-2, with D tentatively TRBD1 (5 bases). Germline CDR1 and CDR2: SQVTM and ANQGSEA. CDR3 length: 12 residues. The V gene lost 6 bases and the J gene lost 6 bases, with 11 bases spanning the gap.

This clonotype was counted ten times or more. The CDR3 loop reads CAISGAGRSPHPTDTQYF. As DNA, the CDR3 is TGTGCCATCAGCGGGGCCGGACGGAGTCCTCATCCCACAGATACGCAGTATTTT. This chain connects TRBV10-3 to TRBJ2-3; D possibly matches TRBD1 or TRBD2 (5 bases each). Trimming removed 6 bases at V and 2 bases at J, with 24 bases between. The CDR3 loop spans 18 amino acids. Germline CDR1 reads ENHRY; CDR2 reads SYGVKD.

This clonotype was counted ten times or more. This chain uses TRBV27 with TRBJ2-6; 11 bases fit TRBD2. Germline CDR1 MNHEY, CDR2 SMNVEV (reference sequence). This CDR3 is built from 18 residues. V gave up 3 bases and J gave up 0 bases; unmatched junction bases: 4. The CDR3 DNA is TGTGCCAGCAGTTTGACTAGCGGGACATTCTCTGGGGCCAACGTCCTGACTTTC. This codes for CASSLTSGTFSGANVLTF.

This clonotype was seen repeatedly, ten times or more. The CDR3 here is CATSRDGAGGETQYF. DNA for the CDR3: TGTGCCACCAGCAGAGATGGGGCGGGCGGAGAGACCCAGTACTTC. The chain recombines TRBV15 with TRBJ2-5; D is possibly TRBD1 or TRBD2 (5 bases each). V lost 0 bases, J lost 4 bases, and 12 bases lay in between. Germline CDR1 LNHNV, CDR2 YYDKDF (reference sequence). This CDR3 has 15 amino acids.